The 4 T cell receptor beta chains listed next were all sequenced from one sample in a study of blood T cell repertoires in COVID-19. The assay was immunoSEQ multiplex PCR, and TCRdb's table has in-frame clones only and misses some. The data show approximately 240,000 clones, 80% to 85% seen once. What was sequenced was peripheral blood. The source of these receptors is a woman in her thirties who had recovered from COVID-19.

This chain links TRBV6-5 with TRBJ1-5; D is undetermined. CDR1 and CDR2 (germline): MNHEY, SVGAGI. The V gene lost 6 bases and the J gene lost 3 bases, with 9 bases spanning the gap. CDR3 length: 13 residues. The DNA for the CDR3 is TGTGCCAGCAGGGAGAGTACCAATCAGCCCCAGCATTTT. Translation: CASRESTNQPQHF.

This clone was detected many times. This chain uses TRBV12-3 or TRBV12-4 with TRBJ2-7, with D maybe TRBD1 (5 bases). V gave up 6 bases and J gave up 1 base, with 10 bases separating them. This CDR3 contains 13 residues. DNA for the CDR3: TGTGCCAGCAGACCTCAGGGTTCCTACGAGCAGTACTTC. Residues: CASRPQGSYEQYF.

The chain employs TRBV27 and TRBJ1-6; D is perhaps TRBD1 (5 bases). V dropped 5 bases and J dropped 7 bases, with 18 bases sitting between them. The CDR3 is 16 amino acids. The germline CDR1 and CDR2 sequences are MNHEY and SMNVEV (reference sequence). DNA for the CDR3: TGTGCCAGCAGTCCCTGGCAGGGAGGTAGAAATTCACCCCTCCACTTT. Translation: CASSPWQGGRNSPLHF.

This rearrangement joins TRBV28 to TRBJ1-5, with a weak D call TRBD1 (6 bases). This CDR3 is 15 amino acids long. Germline loops: CDR1 MDHEN, CDR2 SYDVKM. V shed 8 bases and J shed 3 bases, with 17 bases lying between them. CDR3 in DNA: TGTGCCAGCTCCCGACAGGTCTCTTTCAATCAGCCCCAGCATTTT. It translates to CASSRQVSFNQPQHF.